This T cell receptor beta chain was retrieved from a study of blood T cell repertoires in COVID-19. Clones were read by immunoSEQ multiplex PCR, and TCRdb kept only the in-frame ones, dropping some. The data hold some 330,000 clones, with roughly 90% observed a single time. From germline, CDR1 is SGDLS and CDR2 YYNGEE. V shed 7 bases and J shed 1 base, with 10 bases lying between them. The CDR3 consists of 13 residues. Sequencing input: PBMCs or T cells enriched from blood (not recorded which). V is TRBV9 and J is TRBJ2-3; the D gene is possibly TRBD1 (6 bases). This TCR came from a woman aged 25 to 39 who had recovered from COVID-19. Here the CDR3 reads CASGRGGTDTQYF. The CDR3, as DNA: TGTGCCAGCGGCAGGGGCGGCACAGATACGCAGTATTTT.